The next 24 T cell receptor beta chains were all read from a single sample in a study of cytomegalovirus exposure and HLA in healthy donors. The primer mix had 60 Vbeta and 13 Jbeta primers. Here immunoSEQ multiplex PCR was the method, and the copy in TCRdb shows in-frame clones only, minus some. The sample has 140,000 to 150,000 clones, approximately 79% seen once. The sequencing input was PBMCs. These receptors came from a woman aged 40 to 50 in good health and CMV-seropositive.

In its sample, this clone was seen a few times. V is TRBV7-9 and J is TRBJ2-7, with TRBD2 identical over 12 bases. Losses at the gene ends were 5 bases for V and 7 bases for J; bases not matched to a gene: 9. Germline V lookup: CDR1 SEHNR, CDR2 FQNEAQ (reference sequence). The CDR3 has 15 residues. In nucleotides, the CDR3 is TGTGCCAGCAGCGCGTCTAGCGGGGGGGCGGTTGAGCAGTACTTC. Translation gives CASSASSGGAVEQYF.

This CDR3 is CASQLGGGTDTQYF. DNA for the CDR3: TGTGCCAGCCAACTTGGGGGGGGCACAGATACGCAGTATTTT. The V gene is TRBV9, the J gene TRBJ2-3; 7 nucleotides match TRBD2. V lost 7 bases, J lost 1 base, and 6 bases stayed unmatched. Germline CDR1 reads SGDLS; CDR2 reads YYNGEE. CDR3 size: 14 residues.

J is TRBJ2-4 and V is TRBV9; no reliable D call. The germline gives CDR1 SGDLS, CDR2 YYNGEE. The CDR3 has 14 amino acids. V gave up 0 bases and J gave up 0 bases, with 4 bases separating them. CDR3 nucleotides: TGTGCCAGCAGCGTAGATCTAGCCAAAAACATTCAGTACTTC. It specifies CASSVDLAKNIQYF.

The V call is TRBV7-9, the J call TRBJ1-4; maybe TRBD1 (5 bases). The CDR3 sequence is 14 residues long. The germline V and J ends were trimmed by 4 bases and 8 bases, with 14 bases remaining between them. Germline CDR1 and CDR2: SEHNR and FQNEAQ (reference sequence). The CDR3 bases are TGTGCCAGCAGCTCGTTACAGGACCGAGAAAAACTGTTTTTT. This codes for CASSSLQDREKLFF.

This sequence joins TRBV5-1 and TRBJ2-7, with a possible D match to TRBD1 (7 bases). CDR1 is SGHRS, CDR2 YFSETQ, per germline. This CDR3 is built from 15 residues. Trimming took 0 bases from V and 2 from J, leaving 12 bases between them. Written as DNA, the CDR3 is TGCGCCAGCAGCTTGGACAGGGGAGGTGCCTACGAGCAGTACTTC. Protein: CASSLDRGGAYEQYF.

This sequence joins TRBV14 and TRBJ2-7; 10 bases are a match to TRBD2. V was clipped by 4 bases and J by 2 bases; unmatched bases: 8. The CDR3 runs 16 residues. Germline CDR1 and CDR2: SGHDN and FVKESK. The CDR3 bases are TGTGCCAGCAGCCTTCTTAGCGGGGGGCCTACCTACGAGCAGTACTTC. Translating gives CASSLLSGGPTYEQYF.

This clone was recorded once. The chain links TRBV5-1 to TRBJ2-3; 7 positions match TRBD2. Germline CDR1 SGHRS, CDR2 YFSETQ. The CDR3 extends over 14 amino acids. V was pared by 6 bases and J by 1 base, with 5 bases of the junction left unmatched. The CDR3 DNA sequence: TGCGCCAGCAACGTCCGGGGGGGCACAGATACGCAGTATTTT. Its protein is CASNVRGGTDTQYF.

The chain has TRBV10-3 and TRBJ2-1; D perhaps matches TRBD2 (6 bases). V lost 10 bases, J lost 0 bases, and 13 bases lay in between. Per germline, CDR1 ENHRY and CDR2 SYGVKD. This CDR3 is built from 14 residues. CDR3 nucleotide sequence: TGTGCCACGACGGAGGGGAGCTCCTACAATGAGCAGTTCTTC. Its translation: CATTEGSSYNEQFF.

This sequence joins TRBV18 and TRBJ2-2, with D possibly being TRBD1 (7 bases). Trimming removed 5 bases at V and 4 bases at J, with 20 bases between. Germline V CDR1 and CDR2: KGHSH, LQKENI. CDR3 length: 17 amino acids. Here the CDR3 DNA reads TGTGCCAGCTCATCCCTGACAGGGTCCGGGGGCACCGGGGAGCTGTTTTTT. Residues: CASSSLTGSGGTGELFF. Supplemented by reference TRBV18 and TRBJ2-2, the full variable domain reads NAGVMQNPRHLVRRRGQEARLRCSPMKGHSHVYWYRQLPEEGLKFMVYLQKENIIDESGMPKERFSAEFPKEGPSILRIQQVVRGDSAAYFCASSSLTGSGGTGELFFGEGSRLTVL.

The chain is built from TRBV5-1 and TRBJ1-2; TRBD1 might be the D (6 bases). Germline CDR1 reads SGHRS; CDR2 reads YFSETQ. CDR3 size: 14 residues. Trimming removed 0 bases from V and 5 bases from J, with 11 bases in between. In DNA form, the CDR3 reads TGCGCCAGCAGCTTGGCACAGGGATCGTATGGCTACACCTTC. It is translated as CASSLAQGSYGYTF.

This clone appeared a few times. The gene calls are TRBV2 and TRBJ2-7; 11 nucleotides line up with TRBD2. CDR3 length equals 16 residues. V shed 7 bases and J 4 bases; nucleotides not matched to a gene: 12. Germline-derived CDR1 and CDR2 are SNHLY and FYNNEI. The CDR3 DNA sequence: TGTGCCAGCAAGCAACTTAGCGGGGGGGCTGCGTACGAGCAGTACTTC. It yields the protein CASKQLSGGAAYEQYF.

This chain joins TRBV5-4 and TRBJ2-6; D might be TRBD1 (7 bases). V was cut by 4 bases and J by 0 bases, with 14 bases left in between. CDR3 length: 17 residues. In germline, CDR1 is SGHNT, CDR2 YYREEE (reference sequence). CDR3 in DNA: TGTGCCAGCAGCCCGGAGGGACAGTACTCTGGGGCCAACGTCCTGACTTTC. Amino acids: CASSPEGQYSGANVLTF. Full variable domain (outside the CDR3, taken from reference TRBV5-4 and TRBJ2-6): ETGVTQSPTHLIKTRGQQVTLRCSSQSGHNTVSWYQQALGQGPQFIFQYYREEENGRGNFPPRFSGLQFPNYSSELNVNALELDDSALYLCASSPEGQYSGANVLTFGAGSRLTVL.

The CDR3 reads CASSTGQGAPGELFF. The CDR3 DNA reads TGCGCCAGCAGCACCGGACAGGGCGCGCCCGGGGAGCTGTTTTTT. The chain employs TRBV5-1 and TRBJ2-2, with 8 nucleotides matching TRBD1. The V gene's germline CDR1 is SGHRS and CDR2 YFSETQ. CDR3 size: 15 residues. V lost 4 bases, J lost 6 bases, and 8 bases stayed unmatched.

The V and J genes are TRBV5-1 and TRBJ2-2, with a possible D match to TRBD2 (6 bases). V was cut by 4 bases and J by 4 bases, with 17 bases left in between. The CDR3 consists of 16 residues. In germline, CDR1 is SGHRS, CDR2 YFSETQ. The CDR3 DNA reads as TGCGCCAGCAGCCCAACTAATCGGGGGATCACCGGGGAGCTGTTTTTT. Protein product: CASSPTNRGITGELFF.

The chain links TRBV2 to TRBJ2-2; possible D gene TRBD1, 6 bases. Trimming pared 7 bases from V and 1 base from J, leaving 13 bases between. Germline lookup yields CDR1 SNHLY and CDR2 FYNNEI. The CDR3 extends over 15 amino acids. CDR3: CASKIGQWNTGELFF. The CDR3 coding sequence is TGTGCCAGCAAGATAGGACAGTGGAACACCGGGGAGCTGTTTTTT.

This clone was counted only a few times. The V and J genes are TRBV7-6 and TRBJ2-2, with 10 nucleotides matching TRBD2. The germline gives CDR1 SGHVS, CDR2 FNYEAQ. CDR3 length equals 15 residues. After removal of 5 bases from V and 5 bases from J, the junction contained 5 bases not matched to a gene. CDR3: CASSPVAGGTGELFF. The CDR3 DNA reads TGTGCCAGCAGCCCCGTAGCGGGGGGAACCGGGGAGCTGTTTTTT.

The chain has TRBV19 and TRBJ1-1; TRBD1 is a possible D gene (6 bases). CDR1 is LNHDA and CDR2 is SQIVND in the germline V gene (reference sequence). V was clipped by 6 bases and J by 8 bases, with 16 bases between them. This CDR3 is built from 13 residues. CDR3 bases: TGTGCCAGTAGCCAGGGGTCAGTCAGAGAAGCTTTCTTT. Residues: CASSQGSVREAFF.

The CDR3 nucleotides read TGTGCCAGCAGGTCCCTGTTTGCAACTAATGAAAAACTGTTTTTT. Residues: CASRSLFATNEKLFF. This chain joins TRBV6-5 and TRBJ1-4; D is unclear. CDR3 length: 15 amino acids. Germline V lookup: CDR1 MNHEY, CDR2 SVGAGI. Deletions cut 6 bases from V and 0 bases from J, with 11 bases between.

This chain links TRBV29-1 with TRBJ1-2; 8 bases are a match to TRBD1. CDR1 SQVTM and CDR2 ANQGSEA come from the germline V gene. J gave up 7 bases and V 7 bases, and 8 bases lay outside the gene matches. The CDR3 is made up of 12 amino acids. The CDR3: CSEGAGGGGYTF. In DNA, the CDR3 is TGCAGCGAAGGGGCAGGGGGCGGTGGCTACACCTTC. Combining the CDR3 with reference TRBV29-1 and TRBJ1-2 gives the whole variable domain SAVISQKPSRDICQRGTSLTIQCQVDSQVTMMFWYRQQPGQSLTLIATANQGSEATYESGFVIDKFPISRPNLTFSTLTVSNMSPEDSSIYLCSEGAGGGGYTFGSGTRLTVV.

The chain combines TRBV30 with TRBJ1-1; D is uncertain. This CDR3 has 12 amino acids. Per germline, CDR1 GTSNPN and CDR2 SVGIG (reference sequence). The V end lost 2 bases, the J end lost 5 bases, and 9 bases lay between the germline ends. As DNA, the CDR3 is TGTGCCTGGAGTTTGGGGAGTACTGAAGCTTTCTTT. Translation: CAWSLGSTEAFF.

V usage is TRBV4-1 and J usage is TRBJ2-3; the D is unclear. The CDR3 runs to 13 residues. V was shortened by 0 bases and J by 7 bases, with 8 bases between the two germline ends. The V gene's germline CDR1 is MGHRA and CDR2 YSYEKL. CDR3 sequence: CASSQELVNTQYF. CDR3 DNA sequence: TGCGCCAGCAGCCAAGAACTGGTGAATACGCAGTATTTT.

The chain employs TRBV2 and TRBJ1-1; 8 positions match TRBD1. Trimming removed 2 bases from V and 1 base from J; junction bases left unmatched: 9. The CDR3 consists of 17 residues. Per the germline V gene, CDR1 is SNHLY and CDR2 is FYNNEI. The DNA of the CDR3 is TGTGCCAGCAGTGAATCCCGGACAGGGCAGCCGAACACTGAAGCTTTCTTT. Its protein product is CASSESRTGQPNTEAFF.

The rearrangement links TRBV27 to TRBJ2-5; D is undetermined. The J call may be in error: the DNA end matches TRBJ2-7 better. Germline V gene sequence: CDR1 MNHEY, CDR2 SMNVEV (reference sequence). The CDR3 consists of 12 residues. The CDR3 region is CASSPSGYEQYF. CDR3 coding DNA: TGTGCCAGCAGTCCCTCCGGGTACGAGCAGTACTTC.

The V gene is TRBV25-1, the J gene TRBJ2-2; D is unresolved. V was shortened by 1 base and J by 4 bases, with 4 bases between the two germline ends. The CDR3 has 13 amino acids. Per the germline V gene, CDR1 is MGHDK and CDR2 is SYGVNS. The CDR3 DNA sequence: TGTGCCAGCAGTGAATTCGTCACCGGGGAGCTGTTTTTT. Its protein product is CASSEFVTGELFF.